This TCR beta chain was recovered during a study of memory CD4+ T cells and cytomegalovirus serostatus. Regarding the study as a whole: CD4+ memory repertoires contained about two fifths of the roughly 160 reported CMV TCRbeta sequences.

On this clone itself: The antigen is undetermined.

Single viable CD3+CD4+CD8-CD45RO+ cells were sorted as the memory CD4+ T cells. As originally analysed: After removing out-of-frame reads, under 2.5 million distinct TCRbeta sequences remained. The repertoire was sequenced with immunoSEQ multiplex PCR; TCRdb's copy has only in-frame clones and lacks some. That table supplies the V and J calls and clone size; D and trimming were determined from the DNA. Of 75,000 to 90,000 clones in the sample, approximately 80% were seen once. The sample was memory CD4+ T cells from blood. This receptor was obtained from an adult in good health and CMV-seronegative.

In DNA form, the CDR3 reads TGTGCCAGCAGCGACAGGGGAGGAGACACAGATACGCAGTATTTT. The encoded protein is CASSDRGGDTDTQYF. The chain is built from TRBV11-2 and TRBJ2-3; 8 positions agree with TRBD1. The CDR3 totals 15 residues. CDR1 is SGHAT and CDR2 is FQNNGV in the germline V gene. V was clipped by 5 bases and J by 2 bases; unmatched bases: 6. The entire variable domain, with the rest obtained from reference TRBV11-2 and TRBJ2-3, is as follows: EAGVAQSPRYKIIEKRQSVAFWCNPISGHATLYWYQQILGQGPKLLIQFQNNGVVDDSQLPKDRFSAERLKGVDSTLKIQPAKLEDSAVYLCASSDRGGDTDTQYFGPGTRLTVL.